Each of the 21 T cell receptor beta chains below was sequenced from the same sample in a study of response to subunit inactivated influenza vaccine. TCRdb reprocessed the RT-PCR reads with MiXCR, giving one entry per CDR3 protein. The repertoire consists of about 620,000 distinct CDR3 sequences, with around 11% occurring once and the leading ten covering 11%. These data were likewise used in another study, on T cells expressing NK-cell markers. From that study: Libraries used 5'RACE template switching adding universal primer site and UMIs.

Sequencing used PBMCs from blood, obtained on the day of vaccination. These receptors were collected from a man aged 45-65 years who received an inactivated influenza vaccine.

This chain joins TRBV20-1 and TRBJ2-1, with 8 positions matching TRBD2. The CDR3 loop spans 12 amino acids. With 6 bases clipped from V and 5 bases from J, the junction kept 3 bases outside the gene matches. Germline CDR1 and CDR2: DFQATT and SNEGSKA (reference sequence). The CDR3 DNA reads TGCAGTGCCCTGCGGGGGGACAATGAGCAGTTCTTC. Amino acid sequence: CSALRGDNEQFF.

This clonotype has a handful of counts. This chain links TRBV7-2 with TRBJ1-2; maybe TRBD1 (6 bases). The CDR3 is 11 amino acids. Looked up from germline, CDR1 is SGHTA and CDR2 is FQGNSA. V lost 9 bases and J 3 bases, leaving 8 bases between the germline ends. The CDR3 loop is CARQGYYGYTF. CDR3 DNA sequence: TGTGCCAGACAGGGTTACTATGGCTACACCTTC.

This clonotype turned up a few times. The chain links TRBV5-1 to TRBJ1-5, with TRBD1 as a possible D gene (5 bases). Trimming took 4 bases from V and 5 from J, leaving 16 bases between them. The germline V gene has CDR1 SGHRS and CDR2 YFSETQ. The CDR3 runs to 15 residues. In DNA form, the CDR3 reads TGCGCCAGCAGCCCAGACGGGGCCAAGGATCAGCCCCAGCATTTT. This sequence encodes CASSPDGAKDQPQHF. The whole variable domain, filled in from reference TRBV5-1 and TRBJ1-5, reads KAGVTQTPRYLIKTRGQQVTLSCSPISGHRSVSWYQQTPGQGLQFLFEYFSETQRNKGNFPGRFSGRQFSNSRSEMNVSTLELGDSALYLCASSPDGAKDQPQHFGDGTRLSIL.

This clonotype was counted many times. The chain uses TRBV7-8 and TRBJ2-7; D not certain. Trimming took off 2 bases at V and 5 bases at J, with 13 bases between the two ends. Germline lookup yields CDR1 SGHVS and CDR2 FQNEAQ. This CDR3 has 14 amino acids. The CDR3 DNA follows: TGTGCCAGCAGCTTATACAAAATACAAGACGAGCAGTACTTC. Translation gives CASSLYKIQDEQYF.

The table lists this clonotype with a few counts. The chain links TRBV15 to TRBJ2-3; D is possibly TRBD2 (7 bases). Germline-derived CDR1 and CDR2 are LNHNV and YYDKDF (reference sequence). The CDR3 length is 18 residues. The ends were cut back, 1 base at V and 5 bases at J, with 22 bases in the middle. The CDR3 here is CATSRGISGGAPKDTQYF. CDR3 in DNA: TGTGCCACCAGCAGAGGAATTAGTGGGGGGGCCCCCAAAGATACGCAGTATTTT.

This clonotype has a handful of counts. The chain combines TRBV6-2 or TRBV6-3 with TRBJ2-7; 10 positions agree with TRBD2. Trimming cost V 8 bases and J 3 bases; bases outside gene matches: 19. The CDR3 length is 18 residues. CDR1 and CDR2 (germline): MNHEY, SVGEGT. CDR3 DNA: TGTGCCAGCTCTTGGCTAGCGGGAGAACCCAAGGGCCTCTACGAGCAGTACTTC. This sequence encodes CASSWLAGEPKGLYEQYF.

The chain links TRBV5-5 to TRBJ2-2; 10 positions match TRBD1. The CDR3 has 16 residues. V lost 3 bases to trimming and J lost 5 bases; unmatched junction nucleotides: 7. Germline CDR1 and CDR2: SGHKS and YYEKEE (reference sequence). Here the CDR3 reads CASSYPGQGRTGELFF. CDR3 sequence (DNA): TGTGCCAGCAGCTATCCGGGACAGGGGAGGACCGGGGAGCTGTTTTTT. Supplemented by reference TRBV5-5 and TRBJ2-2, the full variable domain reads DAGVTQSPTHLIKTRGQQVTLRCSPISGHKSVSWYQQVLGQGPQFIFQYYEKEERGRGNFPDRFSARQFPNYSSELNVNALLLGDSALYLCASSYPGQGRTGELFFGEGSRLTVL.

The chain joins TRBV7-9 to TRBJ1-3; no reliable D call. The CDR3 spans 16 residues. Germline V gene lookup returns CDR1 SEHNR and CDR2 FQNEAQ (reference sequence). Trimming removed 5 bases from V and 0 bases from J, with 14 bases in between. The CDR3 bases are TGTGCCAGCAGCGATACCCGACTGAGCTCTGGAAACACCATATATTTT. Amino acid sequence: CASSDTRLSSGNTIYF.

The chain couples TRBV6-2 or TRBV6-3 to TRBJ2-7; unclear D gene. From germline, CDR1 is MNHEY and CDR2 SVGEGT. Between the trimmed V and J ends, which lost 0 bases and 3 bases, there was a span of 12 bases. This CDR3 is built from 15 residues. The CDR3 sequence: CASSYSTRVGYEQYF. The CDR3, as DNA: TGTGCCAGCAGTTACTCGACTCGGGTGGGCTACGAGCAGTACTTC.

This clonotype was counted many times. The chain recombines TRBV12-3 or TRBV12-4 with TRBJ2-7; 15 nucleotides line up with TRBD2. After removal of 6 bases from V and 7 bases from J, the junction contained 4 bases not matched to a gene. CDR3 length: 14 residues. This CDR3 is CASSPGLAGGEQYF. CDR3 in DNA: TGTGCCAGCAGCCCGGGACTAGCGGGGGGTGAGCAGTACTTC.

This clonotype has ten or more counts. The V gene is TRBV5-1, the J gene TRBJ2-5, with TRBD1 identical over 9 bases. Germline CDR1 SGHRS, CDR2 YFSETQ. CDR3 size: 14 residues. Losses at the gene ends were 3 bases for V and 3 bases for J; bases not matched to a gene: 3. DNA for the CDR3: TGCGCCAGCAGCTCGGGACAGGGAAAAGAGACCCAGTACTTC. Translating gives CASSSGQGKETQYF.

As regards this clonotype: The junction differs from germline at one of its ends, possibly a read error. The CDR3 reads CASSLTGINEILFF. CDR3 coding DNA: TGCGCCAGCAGCTTGACAGGGATTAATGAAATACTGTTTTTT. The chain employs TRBV5-1 and TRBJ1-4, with D possibly matching TRBD1 (6 bases). CDR1 is SGHRS and CDR2 is YFSETQ in the germline V gene. The length of the CDR3 is 14 residues.

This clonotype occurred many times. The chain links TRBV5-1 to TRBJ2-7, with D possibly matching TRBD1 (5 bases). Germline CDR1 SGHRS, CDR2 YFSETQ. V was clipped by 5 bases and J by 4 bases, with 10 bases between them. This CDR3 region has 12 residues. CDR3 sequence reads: CASRGDGYEQYF. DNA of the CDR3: TGCGCCAGCAGAGGGGATGGATACGAGCAGTACTTC.

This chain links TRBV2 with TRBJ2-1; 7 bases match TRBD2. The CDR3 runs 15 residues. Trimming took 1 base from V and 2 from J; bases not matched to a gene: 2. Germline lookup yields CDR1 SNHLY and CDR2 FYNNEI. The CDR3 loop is CASSEVRGTYNEQFF. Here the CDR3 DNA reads TGTGCCAGCAGTGAAGTGCGGGGGACCTACAATGAGCAGTTCTTC. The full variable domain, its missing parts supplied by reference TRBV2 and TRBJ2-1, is EPEVTQTPSHQVTQMGQEVILRCVPISNHLYFYWYRQILGQKVEFLVSFYNNEISEKSEIFDDQFSVERPDGSNFTLKIRSTKLEDSAMYFCASSEVRGTYNEQFFGPGTRLTVL.

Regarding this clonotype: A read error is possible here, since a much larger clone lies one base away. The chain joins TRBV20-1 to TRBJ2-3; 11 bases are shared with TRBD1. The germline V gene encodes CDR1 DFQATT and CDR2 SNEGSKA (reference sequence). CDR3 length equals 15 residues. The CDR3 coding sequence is TGCAGTGCTAGAAGGACAGGGGGCGGCCTAGATATGCAGTATTTT. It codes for CSARRTGGGLDMQYF.

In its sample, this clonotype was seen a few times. CDR3 DNA: TGTGCCAGCAGTTATACCACCGGGACAGGGCACTACGAGCAGTACTTC. This codes for CASSYTTGTGHYEQYF. The chain links TRBV6-5 to TRBJ2-7, with TRBD1 matching 9 bases. The CDR3 is 16 residues long. With V trimmed by 3 bases and J by 3 bases, 9 bases remained unmatched. CDR1 is MNHEY, CDR2 SVGAGI, per germline.

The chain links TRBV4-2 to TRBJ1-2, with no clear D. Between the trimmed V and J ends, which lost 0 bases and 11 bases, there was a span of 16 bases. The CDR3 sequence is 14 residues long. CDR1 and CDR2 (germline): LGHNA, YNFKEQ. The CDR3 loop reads CASSQEDQDGRYTF. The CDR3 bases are TGTGCCAGCAGCCAAGAAGACCAGGACGGGCGGTACACCTTC.

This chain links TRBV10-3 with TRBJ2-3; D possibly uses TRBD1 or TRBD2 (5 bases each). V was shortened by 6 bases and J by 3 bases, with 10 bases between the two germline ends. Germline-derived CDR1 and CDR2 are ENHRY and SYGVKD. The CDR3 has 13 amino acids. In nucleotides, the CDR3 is TGTGCCATCAGGGGACCTCGGACAGATACGCAGTATTTT. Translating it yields CAIRGPRTDTQYF.

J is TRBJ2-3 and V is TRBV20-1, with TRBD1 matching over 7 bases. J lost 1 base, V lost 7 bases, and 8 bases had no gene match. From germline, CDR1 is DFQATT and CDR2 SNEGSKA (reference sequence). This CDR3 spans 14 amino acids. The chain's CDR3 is CSVQGKGGTDTQYF. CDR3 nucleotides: TGCAGTGTACAGGGGAAGGGGGGCACAGATACGCAGTATTTT.

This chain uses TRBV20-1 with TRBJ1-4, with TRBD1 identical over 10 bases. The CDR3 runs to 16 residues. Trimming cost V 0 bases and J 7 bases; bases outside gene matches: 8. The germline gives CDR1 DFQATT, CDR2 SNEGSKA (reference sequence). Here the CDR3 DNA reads TGCAGTGCTAGAGACCCAGGGACAGGGGTTGGTGAAAAACTGTTTTTT. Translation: CSARDPGTGVGEKLFF.

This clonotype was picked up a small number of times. This CDR3 is CASSPGQRGLADLYEQYF. CDR3 nucleotides: TGCGCCAGCAGCCCGGGACAGAGGGGACTAGCGGACCTCTACGAGCAGTACTTC. The rearrangement uses TRBV5-1 and TRBJ2-7; 11 bases map to TRBD2. Germline CDR1 is SGHRS and CDR2 is YFSETQ. The CDR3 has 18 amino acids. Losses at the gene ends were 4 bases for V and 3 bases for J; bases not matched to a gene: 15.